A single sample is the source of the 26 T cell receptor beta chains below, sequenced in a study of T cell responses to AZD1222 COVID-19 vaccine. Produced via immunoSEQ multiplex PCR; TCRdb's table is partial and in-frame only. The data contain more than 70,000 clones, approximately 86% of them singletons. Sequencing used peripheral blood, obtained on day 0 of AZD1222 vaccination. These receptor sequences come from an adult in good health.

This sequence joins TRBV7-9 and TRBJ1-5; TRBD1 matches 7 bases. This CDR3 region has 14 residues. Germline assignment: CDR1 SEHNR and CDR2 FQNEAQ (reference sequence). V lost 0 bases to trimming and J lost 6 bases; unmatched junction nucleotides: 2. CDR3 in amino acids: CASSLAGGGQPQHF. The DNA for the CDR3 is TGTGCCAGCAGCTTAGCAGGGGGCGGTCAGCCCCAGCATTTT.

This clone was found a few times. V gene TRBV12-3 or TRBV12-4 combines with J gene TRBJ2-7; 10 positions agree with TRBD2. The CDR3 length is 13 residues. CDR3 coding DNA: TGTGCGAGCGGGAGGGCGGTAGGGTACGAGCAGTACTTC. It translates to CASGRAVGYEQYF.

The chain employs TRBV10-3 and TRBJ1-2, with D perhaps matching TRBD1 (6 bases). Trimming stripped 3 bases from V and 6 bases from J, with 17 bases between. This CDR3 contains 15 residues. The V gene's germline CDR1 is ENHRY and CDR2 SYGVKD. CDR3 in amino acids: CAISDHRAVGDGYTF. The CDR3 nucleotides are TGTGCCATCAGTGACCACAGGGCGGTCGGGGATGGCTACACCTTC.

This chain joins TRBV7-9 and TRBJ2-1, with TRBD2 matching over 11 bases. CDR1 and CDR2 (germline): SEHNR, FQNEAQ (reference sequence). The V and J ends lost 5 bases and 0 bases, in that order; junction bases with no gene match: 9. This CDR3 is 18 amino acids long. CDR3 protein: CASSQYPSGRSSYNEQFF. Written as DNA, the CDR3 is TGTGCCAGCAGCCAATATCCTAGCGGGAGGAGCTCCTACAATGAGCAGTTCTTC.

The chain joins TRBV21-1 to TRBJ2-5; TRBD2, the table's D call, lacks a check against the DNA. TRBV21-1 is a listed pseudogene. This CDR3 region has 13 residues. For the CDR3, the DNA is TGTGCCAGCAGCAACTCTAGCGGACAGACCCAGTACTTC. The encoded protein is CASSNSSGQTQYF.

The chain has TRBV5-1 and TRBJ2-7; D tentatively fits TRBD1 or TRBD2 (5 bases each). This CDR3 contains 14 residues. The ends were cut back, 4 bases at V and 1 base at J, with 12 bases in the middle. From germline, CDR1 is SGHRS and CDR2 YFSETQ. CDR3 in DNA: TGCGCCAGCAGCACGGGACCGGAATCCTACGAGCAGTACTTC. The encoded protein is CASSTGPESYEQYF.

This clone was seen a single time. This sequence joins TRBV10-1 and TRBJ2-1; unclear D gene. The CDR3 has 14 residues. Germline lookup yields CDR1 WNHNN and CDR2 SYGVQD (reference sequence). The V and J ends lost 8 bases and 9 bases respectively, with 20 bases between them. The CDR3 protein is CASERRSNPLEQFF. CDR3 nucleotides: TGCGCCAGCGAGAGAAGGTCCAATCCCCTTGAGCAGTTCTTC.

V usage is TRBV5-1 and J usage is TRBJ2-7; no clear D gene. Deletions cut 4 bases from V and 2 bases from J, with 16 bases between. This CDR3 is built from 15 residues. CDR1 and CDR2 from the germline V gene are SGHRS and YFSETQ. CDR3 coding DNA: TGCGCCAGCAGCCTCTTCGGGCAGGAAACCTACGAGCAGTACTTC. It encodes CASSLFGQETYEQYF.

The chain employs TRBV5-5 and TRBJ2-3; TRBD1 matches at 8 bases. The germline V gene has CDR1 SGHKS and CDR2 YYEKEE (reference sequence). The CDR3 length is 14 residues. V lost 5 bases to trimming and J lost 2 bases; unmatched junction nucleotides: 4. The CDR3 DNA reads TGTGCCAGCAGTCCGGGACAGGCCACAGATACGCAGTATTTT. It specifies CASSPGQATDTQYF.

The chain combines TRBV29-1 with TRBJ2-7; 13 nucleotides match TRBD2. Germline CDR1 and CDR2: SQVTM and ANQGSEA. V lost 6 bases to trimming and J lost 0 bases; unmatched junction nucleotides: 5. This CDR3 has 15 amino acids. As DNA, the CDR3 is TGCAGCGTAGTGGGACTAGCGGGATACTCCTACGAGCAGTACTTC. It encodes CSVVGLAGYSYEQYF.

V is TRBV6-5 and J is TRBJ2-5; perhaps TRBD2 as D (5 bases). The V and J ends lost 8 bases and 2 bases respectively, with 6 bases between them. CDR3 size: 11 residues. The germline V gene has CDR1 MNHEY and CDR2 SVGAGI. The CDR3 spells CASRGQETQYF. The CDR3 coding sequence is TGTGCCAGCCGAGGGCAAGAGACCCAGTACTTC.

The rearrangement links TRBV24-1 to TRBJ1-5; the match to TRBD1 covers 7 bases. With 3 bases clipped from V and 8 bases from J, the junction kept 6 bases outside the gene matches. The CDR3 totals 14 residues. CDR1 and CDR2 (germline): KGHDR, SFDVKD. The CDR3 region has the DNA TGTGCCACCAGTGATACCGGGACAGCTAAGCCCCAGCATTTT. Its translation is CATSDTGTAKPQHF.

The J gene is TRBJ2-5, the V gene TRBV10-1; 7 bases agree with TRBD2. With V trimmed by 3 bases and J by 2 bases, 3 bases remained unmatched. Germline V gene lookup returns CDR1 WNHNN and CDR2 SYGVQD (reference sequence). CDR3 size: 14 residues. CDR3 bases: TGCGCCAGCAGTGACCGGGACTATCAAGAGACCCAGTACTTC. This codes for CASSDRDYQETQYF.

The genes are TRBV7-2 and TRBJ1-1; D is uncertain. V was clipped by 5 bases and J by 0 bases, with 7 bases between them. This CDR3 comprises 13 residues. Germline-derived CDR1 and CDR2 are SGHTA and FQGNSA. The CDR3 loop reads CASSSRMNTEAFF. The DNA for the CDR3 is TGTGCCAGCAGCAGCAGGATGAACACTGAAGCTTTCTTT.

The chain uses TRBV2 and TRBJ2-3; maybe TRBD2 (6 bases). The ends were cut back, 5 bases at V and 3 bases at J, with 12 bases in the middle. The CDR3 sequence is 14 residues long. Germline-derived CDR1 and CDR2 are SNHLY and FYNNEI. DNA of the CDR3: TGTGCCAGCAGTTTAAGGGCGGGAACAGATACGCAGTATTTT. Its translation: CASSLRAGTDTQYF.

The rearrangement uses TRBV9 and TRBJ2-1, with D possibly TRBD1 on 6 matching bases. Germline V gene data show CDR1 as SGDLS and CDR2 as YYNGEE. The CDR3 is made up of 15 amino acids. Trimming pared 0 bases from V and 8 bases from J, leaving 15 bases between. This chain's CDR3 is CASSVVSGPGDEQFF. The CDR3 DNA sequence: TGTGCCAGCAGCGTAGTTTCGGGGCCAGGGGATGAGCAGTTCTTC.

The chain couples TRBV7-3 to TRBJ2-3; possibly TRBD2 for D (6 bases). The CDR3 runs to 14 residues. Germline-derived CDR1 and CDR2 are SGHTA and FQGTGA. Deletions cut 7 bases from V and 2 bases from J, with 13 bases between. CDR3 amino acids: CASNGGTLTDTQYF. The CDR3 DNA follows: TGTGCCAGCAACGGCGGGACCCTCACAGATACGCAGTATTTT. The whole variable domain, filled in from reference TRBV7-3 and TRBJ2-3, reads GAGVSQTPSNKVTEKGKYVELRCDPISGHTALYWYRQSLGQGPEFLIYFQGTGAADDSGLPNDRFFAVRPEGSVSTLKIQRTERGDSAVYLCASNGGTLTDTQYFGPGTRLTVL.

The chain links TRBV6-6 to TRBJ1-1; D might be TRBD1 (5 bases). The germline V and J ends were trimmed by 5 bases and 10 bases, with 17 bases remaining between them. The CDR3 runs to 13 residues. Germline V gene sequence: CDR1 MNHNY, CDR2 SVGAGI (reference sequence). The CDR3 DNA is TGTGCCAGCAGTCCCGTCCAGGGTGCAGGAGCTTTCTTT. This sequence encodes CASSPVQGAGAFF.

The V and J genes are TRBV19 and TRBJ1-4, with D possibly matching TRBD1 (6 bases). Germline V CDR1 and CDR2: LNHDA, SQIVND (reference sequence). There are 16 residues in the CDR3. V was pared by 4 bases and J by 0 bases, with 12 bases between. CDR3 coding DNA: TGTGCCAGTAGTACGCCCCGACAGGCAACTAATGAAAAACTGTTTTTT. Encoded protein: CASSTPRQATNEKLFF.

V usage is TRBV3-1 (or the pseudogene TRBV3-2) and J usage is TRBJ2-1; D possibly corresponds to TRBD2 (5 bases). The germline CDR1 and CDR2 sequences are LGHDT and YNNKEL (reference sequence). The CDR3 runs 15 residues. Trimming left V 1 base short and J 7 bases short, with 14 bases between. The CDR3 DNA follows: TGTGCCAGCAGCCAAGTCGGTTTTAGAGGGAATGAGCAGTTCTTC. It encodes CASSQVGFRGNEQFF.

The DNA of the CDR3 is TGTGCCAGCAGCCAAGGTCTAGCGGGAGGACTCGGAGTGTGGGAGACCCAGTACTTC. It translates to CASSQGLAGGLGVWETQYF. The gene calls are TRBV3-1 (or the pseudogene TRBV3-2) and TRBJ2-5, with 11 positions matching TRBD2. This CDR3 has 19 residues. Trimming took 1 base from V and 5 from J; bases not matched to a gene: 15. The germline V gene encodes CDR1 LGHDT and CDR2 YNNKEL (reference sequence).

Only one count was recorded for this clone. This chain joins TRBV27 and TRBJ2-7, with D perhaps TRBD1 or TRBD2 (5 bases each). The germline CDR1 and CDR2 sequences are MNHEY and SMNVEV (reference sequence). The CDR3 is 15 residues long. Trimming removed 8 bases at V and 6 bases at J, with 23 bases between. The CDR3 bases are TGTGCCAGCTCACTACGTGGGGGAATTAGCATCGAGCAGTACTTC. It encodes CASSLRGGISIEQYF.

The chain carries TRBV27 and TRBJ1-4, with 9 bases matching TRBD1. The CDR3 consists of 15 residues. The V gene's germline CDR1 is MNHEY and CDR2 SMNVEV (reference sequence). The ends lost 8 bases at V and 8 bases at J; junction bases unmatched: 12. The CDR3 reads CASRSTGQGTEKLFF. In nucleotides, the CDR3 is TGTGCCAGCCGCTCTACGGGACAGGGAACAGAAAAACTGTTTTTT.

This chain connects TRBV18 to TRBJ2-7; D may be TRBD1 or TRBD2 (5 bases each). V was shortened by 6 bases and J by 2 bases, with 17 bases between the two germline ends. CDR1 and CDR2 (germline): KGHSH, LQKENI. The CDR3 loop spans 15 amino acids. CDR3 loop: CASSLGTDGTYEQYF. CDR3 coding DNA: TGTGCCAGCTCCCTTGGGACGGATGGAACCTACGAGCAGTACTTC.

The rearrangement joins TRBV28 to TRBJ1-4; D gene uncertain. Trimming stripped 5 bases from V and 8 bases from J, with 15 bases between. The CDR3 sequence is 14 residues long. Germline CDR1 and CDR2: MDHEN and SYDVKM. This CDR3 reads CASSIRAQHEKLFF. The CDR3 DNA is TGTGCCAGCAGTATAAGGGCCCAGCACGAAAAACTGTTTTTT.

V and J are TRBV18 and TRBJ2-5; 7 bases map to TRBD1. From germline, CDR1 is KGHSH and CDR2 LQKENI. The CDR3 has 15 residues. The V segment lost 0 bases and the J segment 5 bases; nucleotides outside the gene matches: 6. The CDR3 sequence is CASSPPYRGWETQYF. CDR3 nucleotide sequence: TGTGCCAGCTCACCACCGTACAGGGGATGGGAGACCCAGTACTTC.